Shown below are 17 T cell receptor beta chains from a single sample sequenced in a study of cytomegalovirus exposure and HLA in healthy donors. Clones were read by immunoSEQ multiplex PCR, and TCRdb kept only the in-frame ones, dropping some. The data hold under 200,000 clones, with about 90% observed a single time. Sequenced: PBMCs. These receptors were obtained from a woman younger than 30 in good health and CMV-seropositive.

This clone was recorded once. V usage is TRBV19 and J usage is TRBJ1-1, with 9 bases that match TRBD1. Trimming at V came to 11 bases and at J to 5 bases, leaving 9 bases not matched to a gene. Germline V gives CDR1 LNHDA, CDR2 SQIVND (reference sequence). The CDR3 spans 13 residues. CDR3 in amino acids: CAGNRGLGTEAFF. Written as DNA, the CDR3 is TGTGCCGGAAACAGGGGGCTTGGGACTGAAGCTTTCTTT.

This clone occurred once. For the CDR3, the DNA is TGTGCCAGCAGTCGGGGGACCCCTAACTATGGCTACACCTTC. Its translation is CASSRGTPNYGYTF. This chain uses TRBV27 with TRBJ1-2; a weak D match, TRBD1 (5 bases). The CDR3 consists of 14 residues. Germline V gene data show CDR1 as MNHEY and CDR2 as SMNVEV (reference sequence). V lost 5 bases and J 0 bases, leaving 10 bases between the germline ends.

The CDR3 nucleotides are TGTGCCAGCAGTCCGGGACTAGCGGGAGCAGATACGCAGTATTTT. Its translation is CASSPGLAGADTQYF. The V call is TRBV28, the J call TRBJ2-3, with 14 bases lining up with TRBD2. Germline V gene sequence: CDR1 MDHEN, CDR2 SYDVKM. V gave up 5 bases and J gave up 4 bases; unmatched junction bases: 2. This CDR3 has 15 residues.

This chain connects TRBV30 to TRBJ1-1; TRBD1 is a possible D gene (5 bases). Germline V CDR1 and CDR2: GTSNPN, SVGIG (reference sequence). The CDR3 is 14 amino acids. V was trimmed by 0 bases and J by 7 bases, leaving 15 bases between them. As DNA, the CDR3 is TGTGCCTGGAGTGTAAGTCGGCCGGGGGATGAAGCTTTCTTT. Its translation is CAWSVSRPGDEAFF.

This rearrangement joins TRBV15 to TRBJ2-3; the D is unclear. Germline V gene lookup returns CDR1 LNHNV and CDR2 YYDKDF (reference sequence). This CDR3 spans 14 amino acids. The germline V and J ends were trimmed by 5 bases and 0 bases, with 9 bases remaining between them. The CDR3 coding sequence is TGTGCCACCAGCTCTGGCAGTAGCACAGATACGCAGTATTTT. This codes for CATSSGSSTDTQYF.

Only a few counts were recorded for this clone. The V call is TRBV2, the J call TRBJ2-7; tentative D call: TRBD1 (5 bases). V was trimmed by 7 bases and J by 0 bases, leaving 7 bases between them. CDR1 SNHLY and CDR2 FYNNEI come from the germline V gene. The CDR3 has 12 residues. The CDR3 DNA sequence: TGTGCCAGCAAAGGGGTCTCCTACGAGCAGTACTTC. As protein: CASKGVSYEQYF.

The CDR3 nucleotides are TGTGCCAGCAACCGGGACAGGGGTCAAAGCGACAATGAGCAGTTCTTC. Amino acid sequence: CASNRDRGQSDNEQFF. The rearrangement links TRBV2 to TRBJ2-1, with TRBD1 identical over 10 bases. The ends lost 7 bases at V and 5 bases at J; junction bases unmatched: 11. CDR3 length: 16 residues. CDR1 SNHLY and CDR2 FYNNEI come from the germline V gene.

The V and J genes are TRBV10-3 and TRBJ2-5, with D perhaps TRBD2 (6 bases). CDR1 ENHRY and CDR2 SYGVKD come from the germline V gene. V was pared by 0 bases and J by 5 bases, with 7 bases between. CDR3 length: 13 amino acids. The chain's CDR3 is CAISESAGETQYF. In DNA, the CDR3 is TGTGCCATCAGTGAGTCCGCGGGGGAGACCCAGTACTTC.

V gene TRBV2 combines with J gene TRBJ1-2, with D hard to call. The CDR3 covers 13 residues. CDR1 and CDR2 from the germline V gene are SNHLY and FYNNEI. V was clipped by 5 bases and J by 4 bases, with 11 bases between them. The CDR3: CASSSSGPYGYTF. CDR3 nucleotides: TGTGCCAGCAGTTCATCTGGGCCCTATGGCTACACCTTC. The variable domain in full, completed from reference TRBV2 and TRBJ1-2, reads EPEVTQTPSHQVTQMGQEVILRCVPISNHLYFYWYRQILGQKVEFLVSFYNNEISEKSEIFDDQFSVERPDGSNFTLKIRSTKLEDSAMYFCASSSSGPYGYTFGSGTRLTVV.

This chain uses TRBV2 with TRBJ1-2; unclear D gene. The CDR3 is made up of 14 amino acids. Germline V gene data show CDR1 as SNHLY and CDR2 as FYNNEI. Trimming removed 3 bases at V and 2 bases at J, with 10 bases between. CDR3 in amino acids: CASSDTSGNYGYTF. The CDR3 DNA follows: TGTGCCAGCAGTGACACGAGCGGGAACTATGGCTACACCTTC.

The chain is built from TRBV19 and TRBJ1-5, with D tentatively TRBD1 (6 bases). CDR1 and CDR2 (germline): LNHDA, SQIVND (reference sequence). The CDR3 totals 16 residues. Between the trimmed V and J ends, which lost 2 bases and 5 bases, there was a span of 16 bases. CDR3 nucleotides: TGTGCCAGTAGTATACAGGGTGCAGGGGCCTATCAGCCCCAGCATTTT. Translating gives CASSIQGAGAYQPQHF. Supplemented by reference TRBV19 and TRBJ1-5, the full variable domain reads DGGITQSPKYLFRKEGQNVTLSCEQNLNHDAMYWYRQDPGQGLRLIYYSQIVNDFQKGDIAEGYSVSREKKESFPLTVTSAQKNPTAFYLCASSIQGAGAYQPQHFGDGTRLSIL.

V usage is TRBV2 and J usage is TRBJ2-5; TRBD2 matches 11 bases. The CDR3 is 14 amino acids. Germline CDR1 SNHLY, CDR2 FYNNEI. After removal of 1 base from V and 7 bases from J, the junction contained 2 bases not matched to a gene. The CDR3 protein is CASSEGLAGGTQYF. The DNA for the CDR3 is TGTGCCAGCAGTGAAGGCCTAGCGGGGGGGACCCAGTACTTC.

This clone came up once. This chain joins TRBV6-1 and TRBJ1-2; 7 bases line up with TRBD1. The germline CDR1 and CDR2 sequences are MNHNS and SASEGT. Trimming cost V 0 bases and J 4 bases; bases outside gene matches: 5. CDR3 length equals 15 residues. For the CDR3, the DNA is TGTGCCAGCAGTGAAGCGGGACAGTTAACCTATGGCTACACCTTC. Residues: CASSEAGQLTYGYTF.

This chain connects TRBV9 to TRBJ1-4; 9 positions match TRBD1. Germline lookup yields CDR1 SGDLS and CDR2 YYNGEE. The CDR3 totals 14 residues. With 2 bases clipped from V and 4 bases from J, the junction kept 0 bases outside the gene matches. The CDR3 sequence: CASSVGQGNEKLFF. The CDR3 bases are TGTGCCAGCAGCGTGGGACAGGGTAATGAAAAACTGTTTTTT.

The gene calls are TRBV18 and TRBJ2-2, with TRBD1 matching over 7 bases. This CDR3 has 16 residues. Germline V CDR1 and CDR2: KGHSH, LQKENI. Trimming at V came to 0 bases and at J to 1 base, leaving 2 bases not matched to a gene. The CDR3 DNA follows: TGTGCCAGCTCACCACCCGACAGGGAGAACACCGGGGAGCTGTTTTTT. Its translation is CASSPPDRENTGELFF.

The J gene is TRBJ2-5, the V gene TRBV15, with 12 bases identical to TRBD2. Per germline, CDR1 LNHNV and CDR2 YYDKDF (reference sequence). The trim removed 3 bases at V and 4 bases at J, leaving 6 bases unmatched. This CDR3 spans 16 amino acids. In DNA form, the CDR3 reads TGTGCCACCAGCAGTCTAGCGGGAGGGACGGGAGAGACCCAGTACTTC. It yields the protein CATSSLAGGTGETQYF.

This rearrangement joins TRBV5-1 to TRBJ2-6, with a possible D match to TRBD1 (5 bases). Trimming pared 0 bases from V and 0 bases from J, leaving 16 bases between. The CDR3 is 19 residues long. Germline assignment: CDR1 SGHRS and CDR2 YFSETQ. CDR3 protein: CASSLDRAGSSSGANVLTF. In DNA form, the CDR3 reads TGCGCCAGCAGCTTGGATAGAGCAGGGTCGAGCTCTGGGGCCAACGTCCTGACTTTC.